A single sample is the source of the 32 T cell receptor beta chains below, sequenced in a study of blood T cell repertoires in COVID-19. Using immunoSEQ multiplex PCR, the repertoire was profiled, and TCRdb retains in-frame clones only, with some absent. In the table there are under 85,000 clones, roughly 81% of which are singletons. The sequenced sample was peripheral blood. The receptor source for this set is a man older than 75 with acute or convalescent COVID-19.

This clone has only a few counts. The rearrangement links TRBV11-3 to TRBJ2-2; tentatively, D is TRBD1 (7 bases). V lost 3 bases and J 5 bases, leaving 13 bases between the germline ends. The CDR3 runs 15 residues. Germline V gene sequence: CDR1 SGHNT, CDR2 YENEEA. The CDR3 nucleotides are TGTGCCAGCAGCTTCGGGGGACAGATAACCGGGGAGCTGTTTTTT. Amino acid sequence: CASSFGGQITGELFF.

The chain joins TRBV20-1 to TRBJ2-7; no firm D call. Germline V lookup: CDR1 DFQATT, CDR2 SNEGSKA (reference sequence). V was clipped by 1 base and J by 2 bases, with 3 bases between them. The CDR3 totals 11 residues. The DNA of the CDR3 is TGCAGTGCTAGAGCAGCCTACGAGCAGTACTTC. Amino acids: CSARAAYEQYF.

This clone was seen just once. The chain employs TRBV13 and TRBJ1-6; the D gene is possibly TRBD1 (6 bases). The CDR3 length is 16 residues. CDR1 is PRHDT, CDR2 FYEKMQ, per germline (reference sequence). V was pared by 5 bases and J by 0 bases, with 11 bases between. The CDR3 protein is CASSTQGSSYNSPLHF. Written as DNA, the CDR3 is TGTGCCAGCAGCACTCAGGGGAGCTCCTATAATTCACCCCTCCACTTT.

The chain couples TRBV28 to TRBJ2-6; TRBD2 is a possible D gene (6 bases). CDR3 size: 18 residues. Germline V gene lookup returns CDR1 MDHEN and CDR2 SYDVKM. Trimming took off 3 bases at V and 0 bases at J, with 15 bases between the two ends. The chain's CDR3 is CASSLSGWRGSGANVLTF. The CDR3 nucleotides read TGTGCCAGCAGTTTGTCCGGGTGGAGGGGCTCTGGGGCCAACGTCCTGACTTTC.

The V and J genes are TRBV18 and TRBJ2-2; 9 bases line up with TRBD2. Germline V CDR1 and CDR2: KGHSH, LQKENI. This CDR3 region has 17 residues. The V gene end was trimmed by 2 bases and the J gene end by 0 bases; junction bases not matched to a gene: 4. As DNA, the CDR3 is TGTGCCAGCTCACCAGCGCTAGCGGGGACGAACACCGGGGAGCTGTTTTTT. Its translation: CASSPALAGTNTGELFF.

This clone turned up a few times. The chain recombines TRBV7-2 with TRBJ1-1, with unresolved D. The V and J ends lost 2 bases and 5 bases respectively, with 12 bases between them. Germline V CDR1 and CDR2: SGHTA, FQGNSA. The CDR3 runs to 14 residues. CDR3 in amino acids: CASSLWQVRTEAFF. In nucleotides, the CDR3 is TGTGCCAGCAGCTTATGGCAGGTTAGGACTGAAGCTTTCTTT.

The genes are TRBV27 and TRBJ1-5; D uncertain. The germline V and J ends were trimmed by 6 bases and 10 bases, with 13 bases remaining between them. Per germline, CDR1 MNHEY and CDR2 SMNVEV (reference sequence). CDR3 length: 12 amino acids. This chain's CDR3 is CASRNLVGPQHF. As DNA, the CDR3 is TGTGCCAGCAGGAATTTAGTGGGCCCCCAGCATTTT.

The CDR3, as DNA: TGTGCCAGCAGCCCAGACAGGCCCCAAAACACCGGGGAGCTGTTTTTT. Translating it yields CASSPDRPQNTGELFF. The rearrangement joins TRBV7-6 to TRBJ2-2; a possible D gene is TRBD1 (6 bases). Germline V gene lookup returns CDR1 SGHVS and CDR2 FNYEAQ. There are 16 residues in the CDR3. The V gene lost 5 bases and the J gene lost 2 bases, with 15 bases spanning the gap. The full variable domain, in which reference TRBV7-6 and TRBJ2-2 provide the parts outside the CDR3, is GAGVSQSPRYKVTKRGQDVALRCDPISGHVSLYWYRQALGQGPEFLTYFNYEAQQDKSGLPNDRFSAERPEGSISTLTIQRTEQRDSAMYRCASSPDRPQNTGELFFGEGSRLTVL.

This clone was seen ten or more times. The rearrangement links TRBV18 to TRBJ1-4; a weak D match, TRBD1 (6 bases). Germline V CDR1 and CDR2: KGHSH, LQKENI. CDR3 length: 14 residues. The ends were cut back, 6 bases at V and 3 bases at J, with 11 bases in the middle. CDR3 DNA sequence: TGTGCCAGCTCCCCTCCAGGGGCTAATGAAAAACTGTTTTTT. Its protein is CASSPPGANEKLFF.

The CDR3 sequence: CASSAASDTLRRGYTF. The CDR3 DNA reads TGTGCCAGTAGTGCCGCCTCCGACACCCTACGCCGGGGCTACACCTTC. This chain joins TRBV19 and TRBJ1-2, with D unclear. This CDR3 is 16 amino acids long. The V gene's germline CDR1 is LNHDA and CDR2 SQIVND (reference sequence). V shed 5 bases and J shed 8 bases, with 24 bases lying between them.

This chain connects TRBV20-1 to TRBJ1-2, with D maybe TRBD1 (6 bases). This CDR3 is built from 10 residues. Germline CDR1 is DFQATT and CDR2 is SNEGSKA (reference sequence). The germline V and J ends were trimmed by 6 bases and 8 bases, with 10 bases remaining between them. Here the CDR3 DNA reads TGCAGTGCCGTACAGGGAGGCTACACCTTC. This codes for CSAVQGGYTF.

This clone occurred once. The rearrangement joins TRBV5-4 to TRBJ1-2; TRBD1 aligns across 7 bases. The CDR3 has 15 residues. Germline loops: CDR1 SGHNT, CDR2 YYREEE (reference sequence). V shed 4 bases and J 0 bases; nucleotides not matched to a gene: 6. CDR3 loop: CASSGGQEANYGYTF. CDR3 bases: TGTGCCAGCAGCGGAGGACAGGAGGCTAACTATGGCTACACCTTC. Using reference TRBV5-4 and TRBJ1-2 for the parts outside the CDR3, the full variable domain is ETGVTQSPTHLIKTRGQQVTLRCSSQSGHNTVSWYQQALGQGPQFIFQYYREEENGRGNFPPRFSGLQFPNYSSELNVNALELDDSALYLCASSGGQEANYGYTFGSGTRLTVV.

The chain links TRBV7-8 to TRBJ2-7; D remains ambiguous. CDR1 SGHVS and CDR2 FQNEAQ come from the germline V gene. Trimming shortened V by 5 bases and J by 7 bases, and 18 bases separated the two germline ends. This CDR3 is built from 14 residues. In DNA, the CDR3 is TGTGCCAGCAGCGGAAACGCGGCTGTTGGGGAGCAGTACTTC. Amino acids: CASSGNAAVGEQYF. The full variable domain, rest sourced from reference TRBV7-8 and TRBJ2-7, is GAGVSQSPRYKVAKRGQDVALRCDPISGHVSLFWYQQALGQGPEFLTYFQNEAQLDKSGLPSDRFFAERPEGSVSTLKIQRTQQEDSAVYLCASSGNAAVGEQYFGPGTRLTVT.

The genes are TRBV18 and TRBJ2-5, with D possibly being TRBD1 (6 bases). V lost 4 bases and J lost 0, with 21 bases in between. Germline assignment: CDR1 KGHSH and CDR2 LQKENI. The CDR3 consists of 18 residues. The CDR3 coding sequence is TGTGCCAGCTCACAAAACCCCCCCCGTACAGGGAACCAAGAGACCCAGTACTTC. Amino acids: CASSQNPPRTGNQETQYF.

The CDR3 is CASSNLLVDTEAFF. The CDR3 coding sequence is TGTGCCAGTAGTAATCTCTTAGTAGACACTGAAGCTTTCTTT. V gene TRBV19 combines with J gene TRBJ1-1; D remains unclear. Germline V gives CDR1 LNHDA, CDR2 SQIVND (reference sequence). V gave up 4 bases and J gave up 3 bases, with 12 bases separating them. There are 14 residues in the CDR3.

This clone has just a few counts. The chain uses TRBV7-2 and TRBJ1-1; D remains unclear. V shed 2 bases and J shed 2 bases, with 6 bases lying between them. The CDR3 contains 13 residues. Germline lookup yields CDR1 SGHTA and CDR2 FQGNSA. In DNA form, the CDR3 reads TGTGCCAGCAGCTTATGGGCTAACACTGAAGCTTTCTTT. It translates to CASSLWANTEAFF.

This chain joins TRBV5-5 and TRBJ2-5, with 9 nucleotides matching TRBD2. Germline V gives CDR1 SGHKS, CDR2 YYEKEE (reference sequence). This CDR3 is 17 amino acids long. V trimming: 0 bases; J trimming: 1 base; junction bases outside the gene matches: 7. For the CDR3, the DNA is TGTGCCAGCAGCTTGGAACGTAGCGGGAGCTTCCAAGAGACCCAGTACTTC. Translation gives CASSLERSGSFQETQYF.

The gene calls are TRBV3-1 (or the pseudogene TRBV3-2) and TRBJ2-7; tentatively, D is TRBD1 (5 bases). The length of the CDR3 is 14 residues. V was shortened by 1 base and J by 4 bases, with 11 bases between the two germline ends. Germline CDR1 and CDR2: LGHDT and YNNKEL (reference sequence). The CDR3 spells CASSQGQKIYEQYF. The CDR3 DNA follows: TGTGCCAGCAGCCAAGGACAGAAGATTTACGAGCAGTACTTC.

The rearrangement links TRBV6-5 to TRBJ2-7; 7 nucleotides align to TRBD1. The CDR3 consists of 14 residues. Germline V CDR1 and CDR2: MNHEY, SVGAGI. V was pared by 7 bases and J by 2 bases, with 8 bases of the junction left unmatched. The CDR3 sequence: CASTRDRFPYEQYF. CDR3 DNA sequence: TGTGCCAGCACCCGGGACAGATTTCCCTACGAGCAGTACTTC.

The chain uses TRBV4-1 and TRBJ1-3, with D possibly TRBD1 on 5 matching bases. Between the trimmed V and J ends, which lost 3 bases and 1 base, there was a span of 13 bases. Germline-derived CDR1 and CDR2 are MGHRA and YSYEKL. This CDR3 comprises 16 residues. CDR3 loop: CASSQFQQVSGNTIYF. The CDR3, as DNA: TGCGCCAGCAGCCAGTTCCAACAGGTTTCTGGAAACACCATATATTTT.

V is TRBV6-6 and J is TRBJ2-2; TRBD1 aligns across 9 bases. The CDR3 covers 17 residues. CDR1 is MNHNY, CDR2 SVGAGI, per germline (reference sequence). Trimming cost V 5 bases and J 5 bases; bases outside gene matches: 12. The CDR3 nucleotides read TGTGCCAGCAGTCGCGCTACAGGGGGCGCAAGAACCGGGGAGCTGTTTTTT. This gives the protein CASSRATGGARTGELFF.

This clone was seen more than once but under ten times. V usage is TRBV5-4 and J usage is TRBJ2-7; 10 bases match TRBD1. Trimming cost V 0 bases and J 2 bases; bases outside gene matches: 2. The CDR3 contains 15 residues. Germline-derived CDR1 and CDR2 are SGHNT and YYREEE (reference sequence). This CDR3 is CASSLAGTGAYEQYF. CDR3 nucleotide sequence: TGTGCCAGCAGCTTGGCCGGGACAGGGGCCTACGAGCAGTACTTC.

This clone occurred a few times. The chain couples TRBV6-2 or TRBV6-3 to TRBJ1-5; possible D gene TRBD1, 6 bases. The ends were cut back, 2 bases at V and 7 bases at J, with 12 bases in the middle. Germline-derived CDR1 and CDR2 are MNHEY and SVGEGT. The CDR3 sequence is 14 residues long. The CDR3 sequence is CASSYGGGGQPQHF. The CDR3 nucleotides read TGTGCCAGCAGTTACGGAGGGGGAGGGCAGCCCCAGCATTTT.

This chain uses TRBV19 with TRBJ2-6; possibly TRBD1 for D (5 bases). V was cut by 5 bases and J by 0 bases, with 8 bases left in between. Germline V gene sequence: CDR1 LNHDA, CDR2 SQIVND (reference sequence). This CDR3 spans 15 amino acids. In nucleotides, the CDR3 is TGTGCCAGTAGTGACAGATCCTCTGGGGCCAACGTCCTGACTTTC. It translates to CASSDRSSGANVLTF.

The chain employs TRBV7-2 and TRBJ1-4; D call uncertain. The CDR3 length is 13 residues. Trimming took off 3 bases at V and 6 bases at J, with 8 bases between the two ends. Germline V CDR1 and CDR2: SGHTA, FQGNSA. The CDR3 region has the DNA TGTGCCAGCAGCTTGAGGAGTTATGAAAAACTGTTTTTT. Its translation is CASSLRSYEKLFF.

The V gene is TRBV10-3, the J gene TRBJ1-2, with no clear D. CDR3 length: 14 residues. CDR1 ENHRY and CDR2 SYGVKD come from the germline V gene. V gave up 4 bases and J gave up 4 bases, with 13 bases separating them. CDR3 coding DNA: TGTGCCATCAGTGCGGGAAGGGAGGCCTATGGCTACACCTTC. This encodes CAISAGREAYGYTF.

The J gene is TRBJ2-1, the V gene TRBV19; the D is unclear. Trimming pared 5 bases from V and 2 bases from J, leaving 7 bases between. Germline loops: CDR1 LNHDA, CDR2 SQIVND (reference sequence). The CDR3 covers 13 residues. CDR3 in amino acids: CASSARAYNEQFF. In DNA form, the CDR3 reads TGTGCCAGTAGTGCCCGGGCCTACAATGAGCAGTTCTTC.

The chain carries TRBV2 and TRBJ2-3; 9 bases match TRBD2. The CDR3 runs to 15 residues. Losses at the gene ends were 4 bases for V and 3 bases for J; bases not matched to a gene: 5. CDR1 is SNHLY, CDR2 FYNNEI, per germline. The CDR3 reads CASSALRGGTDTQYF. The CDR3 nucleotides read TGTGCCAGCAGTGCTTTGCGGGGGGGTACAGATACGCAGTATTTT.

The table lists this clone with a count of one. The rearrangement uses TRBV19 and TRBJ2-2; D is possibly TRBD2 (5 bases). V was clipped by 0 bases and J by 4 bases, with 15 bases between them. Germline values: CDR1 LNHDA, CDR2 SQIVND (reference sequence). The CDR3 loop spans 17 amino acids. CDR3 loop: CASSIDRGFDLTGELFF. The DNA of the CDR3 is TGTGCCAGTAGTATAGATCGAGGGTTTGATCTCACCGGGGAGCTGTTTTTT.

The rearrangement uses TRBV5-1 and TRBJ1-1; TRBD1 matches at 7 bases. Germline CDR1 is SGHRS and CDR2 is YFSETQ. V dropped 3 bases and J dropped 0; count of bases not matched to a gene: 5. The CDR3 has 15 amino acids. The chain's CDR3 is CASSWGDRLNTEAFF. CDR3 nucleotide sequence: TGCGCCAGCAGCTGGGGGGACAGATTGAACACTGAAGCTTTCTTT.

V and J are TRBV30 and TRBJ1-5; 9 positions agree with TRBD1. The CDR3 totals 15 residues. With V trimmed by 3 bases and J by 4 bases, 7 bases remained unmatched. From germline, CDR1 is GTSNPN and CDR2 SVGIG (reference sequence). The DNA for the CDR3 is TGTGCCTGGAGCAAGGACAGGGGCGGAAATCAGCCCCAGCATTTT. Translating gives CAWSKDRGGNQPQHF. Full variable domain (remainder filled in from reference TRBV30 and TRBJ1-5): SQTIHQWPATLVQPVGSPLSLECTVEGTSNPNLYWYRQAAGRGLQLLFYSVGIGQISSEVPQNLSASRPQDRQFILSSKKLLLSDSGFYLCAWSKDRGGNQPQHFGDGTRLSIL.

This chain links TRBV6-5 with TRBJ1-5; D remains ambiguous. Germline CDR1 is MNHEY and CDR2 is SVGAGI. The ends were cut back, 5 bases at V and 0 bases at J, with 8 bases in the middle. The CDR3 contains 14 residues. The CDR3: CASSPDNSNQPQHF. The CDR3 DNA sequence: TGTGCCAGCAGTCCAGACAATAGCAATCAGCCCCAGCATTTT.